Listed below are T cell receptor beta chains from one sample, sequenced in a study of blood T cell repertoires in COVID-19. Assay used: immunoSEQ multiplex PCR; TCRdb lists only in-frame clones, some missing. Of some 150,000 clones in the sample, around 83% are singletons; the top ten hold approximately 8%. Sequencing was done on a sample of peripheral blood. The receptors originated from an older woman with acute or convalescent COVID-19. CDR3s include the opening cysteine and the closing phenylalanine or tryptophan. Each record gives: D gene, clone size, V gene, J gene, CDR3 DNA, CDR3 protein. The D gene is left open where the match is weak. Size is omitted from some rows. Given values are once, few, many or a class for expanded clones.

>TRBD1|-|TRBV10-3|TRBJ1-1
TGTGCCATCAAGGGACAGGGGGCGTCTTACACTGAAGCTTTCTTT
CAIKGQGASYTEAFF
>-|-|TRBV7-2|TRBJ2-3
TGTGCCAGCAGCCCATCAGGCCAGGATACGCAGTATTTT
CASSPSGQDTQYF
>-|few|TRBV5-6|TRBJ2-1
TGTGCCAGCAACGAGGGAACGTTGGAGTTCTTC
CASNEGTLEFF
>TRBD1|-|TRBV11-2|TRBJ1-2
TGTGCCAGCAGCTCCCGACAGGGTGGGCTAGATGGCTACACCTTC
CASSSRQGGLDGYTF
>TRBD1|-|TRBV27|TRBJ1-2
TGTGCCAGCAGAACCGGGACAGGGAGAGGCTACACCTTC
CASRTGTGRGYTF
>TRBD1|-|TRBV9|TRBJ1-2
TGTGCCAGCAGCGTAGCTTCTGAGGGGGCGCAGGGCTATGGCTACACCTTC
CASSVASEGAQGYGYTF
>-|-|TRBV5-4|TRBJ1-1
TGTGCCAGCAGCTTGGCCTTAGGCGGGAACACTGAAGCTTTCTTT
CASSLALGGNTEAFF
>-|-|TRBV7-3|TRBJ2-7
TGTGCCAGCGTTAGCTCCTACGAGCAGTACTTC
CASVSSYEQYF
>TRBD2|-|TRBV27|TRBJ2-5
TGTGCCAGCACCTCCCCGGGACTAGCGGGGGGAGTGGAGACCCAGTACTTC
CASTSPGLAGGVETQYF
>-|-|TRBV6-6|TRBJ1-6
TGTGCCAGCAGTCCACCAGGGGCACCCCTCCACTTT
CASSPPGAPLHF
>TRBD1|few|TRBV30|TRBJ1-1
TGTGCCTGGAGCCCGGGACAGCAGAACACTGAAGCTTTCTTT
CAWSPGQQNTEAFF
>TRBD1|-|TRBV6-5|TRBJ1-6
TGTGCCAGCACCCCGGGACAGAAGAGGTCACCCCTCCACTTT
CASTPGQKRSPLHF
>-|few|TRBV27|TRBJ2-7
TGTGCCAGCAGTTTCTCGGGGTACGAGCAGTACTTC
CASSFSGYEQYF
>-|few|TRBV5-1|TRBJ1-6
TGCGCCAGCAGCTTGGCCGGTACGGATTCACCCCTCCACTTT
CASSLAGTDSPLHF
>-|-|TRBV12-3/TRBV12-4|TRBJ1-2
TGTGCCAGCAGTTTGAGGCAGGGCCGGGGCTACACCTTC
CASSLRQGRGYTF
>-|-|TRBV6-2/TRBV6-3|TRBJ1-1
TGTGCCAGCAGCCAAGGACAGTTTTTGAACACTGAAGCTTTCTTT
CASSQGQFLNTEAFF
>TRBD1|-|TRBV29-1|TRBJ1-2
TGCAGCGTTCACAGGGGAGCCTTGGCCTATGGCTACACCTTC
CSVHRGALAYGYTF
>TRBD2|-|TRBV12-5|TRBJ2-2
TGTGCTAGTGGTTCCTGGACTAGCGGGGACACCGGGGAGCTGTTTTTT
CASGSWTSGDTGELFF
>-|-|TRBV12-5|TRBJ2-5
TGTGCTAGTGGCGAACTAGTCCGAGAGACCCAGTACTTC
CASGELVRETQYF
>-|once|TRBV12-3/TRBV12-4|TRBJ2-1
TGTGCCAGCAGCCGCGTTTGGAATGAGCAGTTCTTC
CASSRVWNEQFF
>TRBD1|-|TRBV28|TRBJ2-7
TGTGCCAGCAGTTTAGGGCAGGGGGCCGTCTACGAGCAGTACTTC
CASSLGQGAVYEQYF
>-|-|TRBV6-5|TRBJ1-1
TGTGCCAGCACCCCGGGCGGGAAACCAGAAGCTTTCTTT
CASTPGGKPEAFF
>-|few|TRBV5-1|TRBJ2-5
TGCGCCAGCAGCTTGGCCGGAGGGGGCGGGGAGACCCAGTACTTC
CASSLAGGGGETQYF
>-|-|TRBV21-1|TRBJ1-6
TGTGCCAGCAGCAAAGTGTATGACAGGCGGGGGGGAGGGGCACCCCTCCACTTT
CASSKVYDRRGGGAPLHF
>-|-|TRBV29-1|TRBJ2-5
TGCAGCGTCCGTCGACCGGACCTTGCGGGGCGACAAGAGACCCAGTACTTC
CSVRRPDLAGRQETQYF